This is a list of T cell receptor beta chains from one sample in a study of cytomegalovirus exposure and HLA in healthy donors. Profiling relied on immunoSEQ multiplex PCR, and the TCRdb table lists in-frame clones only, not all of them. The data hold tens of thousands of clones, with 60% to 85% observed a single time. The sequencing input was PBMCs. These receptors were taken from a man aged 70-80 years in good health and CMV-seronegative. Each CDR3 is given with its conserved first and last residue. D genes are given only for firm matches. Part of the rows lack a size; the others show once, few, many or a class for expanded clones.

length	V	J	size	D	DNA	CDR3
15	TRBV7-9	TRBJ1-2	NA	NA	TGTGCCAGCAGCTTCTTGGCCAGGGGTAACTATGGCTACACCTTC	CASSFLARGNYGYTF
12	TRBV7-9	TRBJ2-1	NA	TRBD1	TGTGCCAGCAGCTCCGGACAGGGCGAGCAGTTCTTC	CASSSGQGEQFF
11	TRBV30	TRBJ2-7	few	NA	TGTGCCTGGAGTAGTCGGAGCGAGCAGTACTTC	CAWSSRSEQYF
14	TRBV18	TRBJ1-1	NA	TRBD1	TGTGCCAGCTCAACGACAGGGGGAAGCACTGAAGCTTTCTTT	CASSTTGGSTEAFF
15	TRBV7-8	TRBJ2-7	NA	TRBD2	TGTGCCAGCAGCCCCCGACTAGCTCTCTCCTACGAGCAGTACTTC	CASSPRLALSYEQYF
14	TRBV7-9	TRBJ1-5	NA	NA	TGTGCCAGCAGCTCCGACGTGGCGGAACAGCCCCAGCATTTT	CASSSDVAEQPQHF
14	TRBV6-5	TRBJ2-7	NA	NA	TGTGCCAGCAGTTCCAGCGGGTTTTCCTACGAGCAGTACTTC	CASSSSGFSYEQYF
17	TRBV7-2	TRBJ1-4	NA	TRBD1	TGTGCCAGCAGCTTAGCGGGGACAGGGGAGGCTAATGAAAAACTGTTTTTT	CASSLAGTGEANEKLFF
13	TRBV18	TRBJ2-7	NA	TRBD1	TGTGCCAGCTCTCCAGACAGGGTGCGCGAGCAGTACTTC	CASSPDRVREQYF
15	TRBV10-3	TRBJ2-3	NA	NA	TGTGCCATCAGTGAGGAACAGGGTCTCGAAGATACGCAGTATTTT	CAISEEQGLEDTQYF
13	TRBV10-1	TRBJ1-2	few	NA	TGCGCCAGCAGTGAGGACAGAAACTATGGCTACACCTTC	CASSEDRNYGYTF
14	TRBV28	TRBJ1-2	few	TRBD1	TGTGCCAGCAGTTCGCAGGGACAGTTCGTCGGCTACACCTTC	CASSSQGQFVGYTF
13	TRBV2	TRBJ2-2	few	NA	TGTGCCAGCAGTCCCCAGGACACCGGGGAGCTGTTTTTT	CASSPQDTGELFF
15	TRBV11-2	TRBJ1-6	NA	NA	TGTGCCAGCAGCTTACTGGGACACGGCAATTCACCCCTCCACTTT	CASSLLGHGNSPLHF
16	TRBV5-1	TRBJ2-2	NA	NA	TGCGCCAGCAGCCCACTAGGTGGTGGGGACACCGGGGAGCTGTTTTTT	CASSPLGGGDTGELFF
15	TRBV5-8	TRBJ2-1	NA	TRBD2	TGTGCCAGCAGCCCGGGACTAGCGGGGTACAATGAGCAGTTCTTC	CASSPGLAGYNEQFF
13	TRBV7-2	TRBJ2-1	NA	NA	TGTGCCAGCAGCTCAGGTTTTGGAATGAAGCAGTTCTTC	CASSSGFGMKQFF
15	TRBV7-8	TRBJ1-5	NA	NA	TGTGCCAGCAGCTTAGACAGCCATAGCAATCAGCCCCAGCATTTT	CASSLDSHSNQPQHF
15	TRBV2	TRBJ1-3	few	NA	TGTGCCAGCAGTGGCTTTGGGGCACCGAGAAACACCATATATTTT	CASSGFGAPRNTIYF